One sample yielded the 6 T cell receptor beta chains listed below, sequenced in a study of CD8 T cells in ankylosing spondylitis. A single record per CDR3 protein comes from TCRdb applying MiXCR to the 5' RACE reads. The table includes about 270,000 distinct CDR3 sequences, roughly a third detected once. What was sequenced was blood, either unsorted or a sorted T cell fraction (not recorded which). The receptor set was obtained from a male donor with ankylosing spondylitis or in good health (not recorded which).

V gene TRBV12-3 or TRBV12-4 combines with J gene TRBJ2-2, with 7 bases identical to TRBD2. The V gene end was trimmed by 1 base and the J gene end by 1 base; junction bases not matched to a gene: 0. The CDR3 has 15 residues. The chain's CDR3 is CASSLERGNTGELFF. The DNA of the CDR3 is TGTGCCAGCAGTTTAGAGCGGGGGAACACCGGGGAGCTGTTTTTT.

The chain's CDR3 is CASRHSGGAGDTQYF. CDR3 in DNA: TGTGCCAGCAGGCATAGCGGGGGGGCCGGGGATACGCAGTATTTT. This chain connects TRBV28 to TRBJ2-3, with TRBD2 identical over 11 bases. This CDR3 is built from 15 residues. From germline, CDR1 is MDHEN and CDR2 SYDVKM. J was trimmed by 6 bases and V by 6 bases; bases with no gene match: 8.

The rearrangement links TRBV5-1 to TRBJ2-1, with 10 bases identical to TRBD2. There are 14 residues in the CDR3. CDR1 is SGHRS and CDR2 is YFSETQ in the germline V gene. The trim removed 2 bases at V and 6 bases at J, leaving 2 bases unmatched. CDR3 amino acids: CASSFGLAVNEQFF. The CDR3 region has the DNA TGCGCCAGCAGCTTCGGACTAGCGGTCAATGAGCAGTTCTTC.

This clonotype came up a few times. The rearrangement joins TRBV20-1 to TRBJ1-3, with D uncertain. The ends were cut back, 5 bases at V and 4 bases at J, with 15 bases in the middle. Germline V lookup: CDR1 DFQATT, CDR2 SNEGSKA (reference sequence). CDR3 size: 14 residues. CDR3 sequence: CSAARSMGGNTIYF. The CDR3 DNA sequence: TGCAGTGCTGCCAGATCTATGGGGGGAAACACCATATATTTT.

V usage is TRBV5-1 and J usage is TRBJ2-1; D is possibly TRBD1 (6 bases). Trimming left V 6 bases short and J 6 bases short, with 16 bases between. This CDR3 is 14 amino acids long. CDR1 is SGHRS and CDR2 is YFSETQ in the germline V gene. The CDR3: CASKQGQTTNEQFF. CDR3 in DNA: TGCGCCAGCAAACAGGGTCAGACGACCAATGAGCAGTTCTTC. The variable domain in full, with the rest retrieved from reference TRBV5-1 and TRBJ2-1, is KAGVTQTPRYLIKTRGQQVTLSCSPISGHRSVSWYQQTPGQGLQFLFEYFSETQRNKGNFPGRFSGRQFSNSRSEMNVSTLELGDSALYLCASKQGQTTNEQFFGPGTRLTVL.

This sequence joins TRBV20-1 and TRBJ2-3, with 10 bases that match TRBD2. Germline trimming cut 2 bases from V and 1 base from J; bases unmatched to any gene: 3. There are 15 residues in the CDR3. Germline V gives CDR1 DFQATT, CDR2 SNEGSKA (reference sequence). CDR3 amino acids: CSARRTSGGTDTQYF. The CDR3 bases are TGCAGTGCTAGACGCACTAGCGGGGGCACAGATACGCAGTATTTT.